What follows are 2 T cell receptor beta chains derived from one specimen sequenced in a study of shared clonotypes between healthy human individuals. Only in-frame clones appear in the TCRdb table, and some are missing; sequencing was by immunoSEQ multiplex PCR. Of 850,000 to 1,200,000 clones in the sample, roughly 75% are singletons; the top ten hold approximately 1.5%. The sample consisted of memory CD4+ T cells sorted from blood. Specified subset: CD45RA-negative fraction. The receptors derive from a man younger than 30 in good health.

The V call is TRBV19, the J call TRBJ2-6, with 11 bases lining up with TRBD1. V shed 7 bases, J shed 2 bases, and the junction held 4 bases outside the gene matches. Germline loops: CDR1 LNHDA, CDR2 SQIVND (reference sequence). This CDR3 is built from 16 residues. Here the CDR3 reads CASIGQGAPGANVLTF. CDR3 nucleotide sequence: TGTGCCAGTATTGGACAGGGGGCGCCTGGGGCCAACGTCCTGACTTTC.

This clone was counted a single time. A far larger clone is off by one base, so a read error is likely. The chain is built from TRBV15 and TRBJ2-2; D remains unclear. Looked up from germline, CDR1 is LNHNV and CDR2 is YYDKDF (reference sequence). This CDR3 is 17 amino acids long. V lost 0 bases to trimming and J lost 4 bases, with 15 bases between them. The CDR3 here is CATSRDRDIQSTGELFF. The CDR3 DNA is TGTGCCACCAGCAGAGATCGCGACATTCAGAGCACCGGGGAGCTGTTTTTT. The variable domain in full, with the rest retrieved from reference TRBV15 and TRBJ2-2, is DAMVIQNPRYQVTQFGKPVTLSCSQTLNHNVMYWYQQKSSQAPKLLFHYYDKDFNNEADTPDNFQSRRPNTSFCFLDIRSPGLGDTAMYLCATSRDRDIQSTGELFFGEGSRLTVL.